Given below is one T cell receptor beta chain in context. This CDR3 spans 17 amino acids. The trim removed 1 base at V and 1 base at J, leaving 6 bases unmatched. Germline CDR1 is LNHDA and CDR2 is SQIVND (reference sequence). This specimen comes from a study of OX40 agonist ivuxolimab in advanced cancers. TCRdb keeps only in-frame clones here, not all; method: immunoSEQ multiplex PCR. This table has 50,000 to 75,000 clones, around nine tenths appearing once. This clonotype was obtained from an adult with an advanced solid tumor such as melanoma, head and neck, liver or kidney cancer. The sequencing here drew on CD4+ or CD8+ T cells sorted from blood, taken in a trial of the OX40 agonist ivuxolimab. The chain links TRBV19 to TRBJ2-4, with 8 bases fitting TRBD1. The CDR3: CASSIAWTGSAKNIQYF. CDR3 nucleotides: TGTGCCAGTAGTATAGCCTGGACAGGGAGTGCCAAAAACATTCAGTACTTC.